This T cell receptor beta chain appears in the sequencing data of a study of vaccination and CD4 T cells after COVID-19. Across the study: Six male and four female convalescents took part, two of them Hispanic. Blood was drawn a median around 66 days post second dose, range 14 to 241. Broader study findings: The cohort comprised relatively few convalescent patients, and no early post-infection timepoints were analyzed.

About this clonotype itself: As yet, its antigen is unknown.

Documented treatment: approximately 11-day PBMC culture with coronavirus spike peptide pools or control peptides (ViraFEST assay). Sequencing of cultured CD4+ T cell DNA used the Oncomine TCR Beta short-read assay. Genomic DNA was isolated from cultured CD4+ T cells. TCRdb processed the PCR reads anew with MiXCR; each CDR3 protein has one entry. The table shows more than 9,000 distinct CDR3 sequences, with roughly 31% occurring only once. This CDR3 has 14 amino acids. The V and J ends lost 2 bases and 6 bases, in that order; junction bases with no gene match: 7. Germline assignment: CDR1 SGHRS and CDR2 YFSETQ.

Sample: CD4+ T cells from blood, cultured in vitro. The rearrangement uses TRBV5-1 and TRBJ2-7; 8 nucleotides align to TRBD2. The source is a human donor who had recovered from COVID-19. The DNA of the CDR3 is TGCGCCAGCAGCTTTGGAGCGGGAGTGGGCGAGCAGTACTTC. As protein: CASSFGAGVGEQYF. Full variable domain (rest looked up from reference TRBV5-1 and TRBJ2-7): KAGVTQTPRYLIKTRGQQVTLSCSPISGHRSVSWYQQTPGQGLQFLFEYFSETQRNKGNFPGRFSGRQFSNSRSEMNVSTLELGDSALYLCASSFGAGVGEQYFGPGTRLTVT.